The T cell receptor beta chain under discussion was sequenced for a study of T-cell reconstitution after alpha-beta-depleted transplantation in children. Germline assignment: CDR1 SQVTM and CDR2 ANQGSEA. Trimming cost V 7 bases and J 3 bases, with 13 bases left between them. This CDR3 is built from 13 residues. As it was prepared, the TCRbeta library received unique molecular identifiers. TCRdb re-derived calls from the PCR reads in MiXCR, one entry per CDR3 protein. The sample lists about 900,000 distinct CDR3 sequences; about 29% were seen once. The sample consisted of PBMCs, mostly from graft donor cells, taken 360 days after TCRalphabeta/CD19-depleted stem cell transplant. J is TRBJ1-5 and V is TRBV29-1; tentatively, D is TRBD1 (6 bases). The sequence was collected from a boy under two years old who had a stem cell transplant for SCID, so the T cells may come from the graft donor. The chain's CDR3 is CSAQTGYNQPQHF. CDR3 DNA sequence: TGCAGCGCGCAAACAGGGTACAATCAGCCCCAGCATTTT. The whole variable domain, remainder taken from reference TRBV29-1 and TRBJ1-5, is SAVISQKPSRDICQRGTSLTIQCQVDSQVTMMFWYRQQPGQSLTLIATANQGSEATYESGFVIDKFPISRPNLTFSTLTVSNMSPEDSSIYLCSAQTGYNQPQHFGDGTRLSIL.